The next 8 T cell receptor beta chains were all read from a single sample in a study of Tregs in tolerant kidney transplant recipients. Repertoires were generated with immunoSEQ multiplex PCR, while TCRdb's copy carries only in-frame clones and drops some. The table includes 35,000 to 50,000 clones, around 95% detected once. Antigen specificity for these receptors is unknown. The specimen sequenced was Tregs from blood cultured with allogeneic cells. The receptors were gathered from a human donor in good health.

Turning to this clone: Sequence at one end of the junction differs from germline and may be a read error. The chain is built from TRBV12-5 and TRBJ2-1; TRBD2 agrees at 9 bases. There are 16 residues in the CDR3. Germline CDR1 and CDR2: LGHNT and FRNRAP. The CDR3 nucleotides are TGTGCTAGTGGCTTGGTAGTGGTAGCGGGAGTGGGGGAGCAGTTCTTC. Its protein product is CASGLVVVAGVGEQFF.

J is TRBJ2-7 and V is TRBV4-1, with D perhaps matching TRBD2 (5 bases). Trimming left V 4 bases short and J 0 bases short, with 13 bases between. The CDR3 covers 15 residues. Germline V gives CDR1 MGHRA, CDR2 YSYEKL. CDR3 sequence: CASSLIEEGSYEQYF. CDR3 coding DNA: TGCGCCAGCAGCCTAATAGAAGAGGGCTCCTACGAGCAGTACTTC.

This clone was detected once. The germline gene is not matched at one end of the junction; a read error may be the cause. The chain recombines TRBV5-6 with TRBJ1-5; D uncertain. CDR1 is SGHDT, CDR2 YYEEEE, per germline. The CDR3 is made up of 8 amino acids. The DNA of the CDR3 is TGCCCCAGACGGCCCCAGCATTTT. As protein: CPRRPQHF. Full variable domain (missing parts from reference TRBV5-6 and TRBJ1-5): DAGVTQSPTHLIKTRGQQVTLRCSPKSGHDTVSWYQQALGQGPQFIFQYYEEEERQRGNFPDRFSGHQFPNYSSELNVNALLLGDSALYLCPRRPQHFGDGTRLSIL.

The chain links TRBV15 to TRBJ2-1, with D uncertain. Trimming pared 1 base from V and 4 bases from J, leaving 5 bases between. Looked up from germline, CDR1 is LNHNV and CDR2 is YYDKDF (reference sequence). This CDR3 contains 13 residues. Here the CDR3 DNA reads TGTGCCACCAGCAGAGGGTATTACAATGAGCAGTTCTTC. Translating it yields CATSRGYYNEQFF.

DNA of the CDR3: TGTGCCAGCTCACCAGGAGATTTAGGACTAGCGGGGGGCCTGGATACGCAGTATTTT. It yields the protein CASSPGDLGLAGGLDTQYF. This chain links TRBV18 with TRBJ2-3, with 14 bases identical to TRBD2. V lost 2 bases and J lost 6; bases outside the gene matches: 13. Germline CDR1 reads KGHSH; CDR2 reads LQKENI. The CDR3 has 19 residues.

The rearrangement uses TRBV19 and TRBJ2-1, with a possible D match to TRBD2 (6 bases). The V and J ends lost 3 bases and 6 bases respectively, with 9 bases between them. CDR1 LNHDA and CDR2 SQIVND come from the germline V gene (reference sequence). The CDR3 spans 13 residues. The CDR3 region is CASSIGGFNEQFF. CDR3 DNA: TGTGCCAGTAGTATCGGAGGGTTCAATGAGCAGTTCTTC.

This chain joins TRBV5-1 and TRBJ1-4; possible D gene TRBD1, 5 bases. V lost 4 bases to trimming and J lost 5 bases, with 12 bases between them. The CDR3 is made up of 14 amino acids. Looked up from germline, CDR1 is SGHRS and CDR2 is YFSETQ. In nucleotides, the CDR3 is TGCGCCAGCAGCACGGGACGGAGGAATGAAAAACTGTTTTTT. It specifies CASSTGRRNEKLFF.

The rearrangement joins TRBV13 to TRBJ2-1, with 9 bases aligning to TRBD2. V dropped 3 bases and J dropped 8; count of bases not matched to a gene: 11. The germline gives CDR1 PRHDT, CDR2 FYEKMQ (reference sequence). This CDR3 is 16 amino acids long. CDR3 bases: TGTGCCAGCAGCTTGCTCCAGCGGGGGGTAGGTGATGAGCAGTTCTTC. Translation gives CASSLLQRGVGDEQFF.